This T cell receptor (beta chain) was captured by sequencing in a study of shared clonotypes between healthy human individuals. Broader study findings: The study sampled only blood, and tissue repertoires likely differ. Sequencing of the sorted subsets was shown by rarefaction to be incomplete despite large depth.

This clone was recorded a few times. The antigen is undetermined. Trimming removed 3 bases from V and 2 bases from J; junction bases left unmatched: 0. Looked up from germline, CDR1 is ENHRY and CDR2 is SYGVKD. The CDR3 has 13 amino acids. Some clones are missing from TCRdb's copy, which holds only in-frame ones; the method was immunoSEQ multiplex PCR. Of under 150,000 clones listed, 65% to 75% are singletons. The sample consisted of memory CD8+ T cells sorted from blood. The subset was: CD45RO+ cells pooled with CCR7-negative TemRA cells. The chain combines TRBV10-3 with TRBJ2-5; 7 positions agree with TRBD1. This TCR came from a woman between 25 and 40 years old in good health. The CDR3 nucleotides are TGTGCCATCAGTGACAGGGGGCAAGAGACCCAGTACTTC. It translates to CAISDRGQETQYF.